This TCR beta chain is drawn from a study of control samples from healthy donors and cancer patients. This clone was recorded once. Trimming shortened V by 2 bases and J by 7 bases, and 6 bases separated the two germline ends. CDR1 SGHRS and CDR2 YFSETQ come from the germline V gene. The length of the CDR3 is 12 residues. This table comes from immunoSEQ multiplex PCR, and its TCRdb copy is limited to in-frame clones, with some not included. The sample includes roughly 120,000 clones, roughly 92% seen only once; the top ten take 7.8%. V and J are TRBV5-1 and TRBJ2-2; no reliable D call. The sequencing input was blood. The TCR sequence derives from a woman younger than 35 in good health. The CDR3 is CASSLVRGELFF. CDR3 in DNA: TGCGCCAGCAGCTTAGTTCGCGGGGAGCTGTTTTTT.